The 27 T cell receptor beta chains below all came from one sample that was sequenced in a study of T cells in localized non-small cell lung cancer. Sequencing used immunoSEQ multiplex PCR; TCRdb keeps in-frame clones, though not all of them. Of around 29,000 clones in the sample, around 80% are singletons; the top ten hold around 35%. Sequencing used peripheral blood, obtained before any cancer treatment. These receptors were taken from a male donor at least 60 years old with stage II squamous cell lung carcinoma.

The chain has TRBV25-1 and TRBJ1-2; 9 bases agree with TRBD1. The J segment lost 6 bases and the V segment lost 6 bases, leaving 8 bases of the junction unmatched. CDR1 MGHDK and CDR2 SYGVNS come from the germline V gene. CDR3 size: 14 residues. CDR3 in amino acids: CASSATGGYDGYTF. The CDR3 nucleotides read TGTGCCAGCAGCGCCACAGGGGGCTACGATGGCTACACCTTC.

This clone appeared many times. V usage is TRBV5-4 and J usage is TRBJ2-1, with 15 bases identical to TRBD2. The CDR3 loop spans 14 amino acids. V lost 4 bases, J lost 13 bases, and 6 bases stayed unmatched. CDR1 and CDR2 from the germline V gene are SGHNT and YYREEE (reference sequence). This chain's CDR3 is CASSPGTSGGPQFF. The CDR3 DNA sequence: TGTGCCAGCAGCCCTGGGACTAGCGGGGGGCCCCAGTTCTTC.

This clone has a handful of counts. The rearrangement uses TRBV13 and TRBJ1-2; D remains ambiguous. The CDR3 sequence is 13 residues long. V gave up 1 base and J gave up 2 bases, with 5 bases separating them. Germline V lookup: CDR1 PRHDT, CDR2 FYEKMQ (reference sequence). The CDR3 loop is CASSLDSNYGYTF. CDR3 nucleotides: TGTGCCAGCAGCTTAGACAGCAACTATGGCTACACCTTC.

The CDR3, as DNA: TGTGCCAGCAGTTACTCGGGACTCATCACGGGCTACACCTTC. It encodes CASSYSGLITGYTF. The genes are TRBV6-5 and TRBJ1-2; tentatively, D is TRBD1 (5 bases). This CDR3 spans 14 amino acids. CDR1 and CDR2 from the germline V gene are MNHEY and SVGAGI. Trimming pared 0 bases from V and 8 bases from J, leaving 13 bases between.

This clone has a handful of counts. V and J are TRBV5-1 and TRBJ2-7; D perhaps matches TRBD2 (5 bases). The CDR3 contains 15 residues. Germline CDR1 is SGHRS and CDR2 is YFSETQ. Trimming cost V 0 bases and J 0 bases, with 10 bases left between them. CDR3 amino acids: CASSLELGSSYEQYF. Written as DNA, the CDR3 is TGCGCCAGCAGCTTGGAACTAGGGTCCTCCTACGAGCAGTACTTC.

The V and J genes are TRBV6-6 and TRBJ1-3; TRBD1 matches 7 bases. Trimming at V came to 9 bases and at J to 7 bases, leaving 12 bases not matched to a gene. The CDR3 consists of 14 residues. Germline-derived CDR1 and CDR2 are MNHNY and SVGAGI (reference sequence). CDR3 coding DNA: TGTGCCAGTCACCCGACAGGGAGGAAGAACACCATATATTTT. Translated: CASHPTGRKNTIYF.

V is TRBV7-3 and J is TRBJ1-1; D gene uncertain. The V end was cut by 3 bases, the J end by 2 bases, with 7 bases between. Germline values: CDR1 SGHTA, CDR2 FQGTGA. This CDR3 contains 13 residues. The DNA of the CDR3 is TGTGCCAGCAGCTTTGACGGAAACACTGAAGCTTTCTTT. This translates into CASSFDGNTEAFF.

The rearrangement links TRBV19 to TRBJ2-5; no definite D call. The CDR3 has 15 amino acids. Germline-derived CDR1 and CDR2 are LNHDA and SQIVND (reference sequence). Trimming left V 3 bases short and J 5 bases short, with 16 bases between. CDR3 loop: CASSIRRTADETQYF. CDR3 coding DNA: TGTGCCAGTAGTATCAGGCGGACGGCGGATGAGACCCAGTACTTC.

This chain links TRBV14 with TRBJ1-3; D remains ambiguous. Trimming pared 3 bases from V and 0 bases from J, leaving 9 bases between. CDR1 is SGHDN, CDR2 FVKESK, per germline. The CDR3 extends over 15 amino acids. The CDR3 is CASSHTQSSGNTIYF. The CDR3 DNA is TGTGCCAGCAGCCATACCCAGAGCTCTGGAAACACCATATATTTT.

This sequence joins TRBV4-1 and TRBJ1-2; 9 bases are shared with TRBD1. CDR1 is MGHRA, CDR2 YSYEKL, per germline. The CDR3 covers 14 residues. V lost 8 bases to trimming and J lost 3 bases; unmatched junction nucleotides: 7. CDR3 amino acids: CASGRDREDYGYTF. In DNA form, the CDR3 reads TGCGCCAGCGGACGGGACAGGGAGGACTATGGCTACACCTTC.

The chain is built from TRBV10-3 and TRBJ1-2; 8 bases line up with TRBD1. CDR1 and CDR2 from the germline V gene are ENHRY and SYGVKD. There are 15 residues in the CDR3. V lost 3 bases and J lost 4; bases outside the gene matches: 7. The CDR3 bases are TGTGCCATCAGTGAAGGGGCAGGGGGCGGCTATGGCTACACCTTC. This codes for CAISEGAGGGYGYTF.

This clone has only one observation. The chain joins TRBV2 to TRBJ2-5; D possibly corresponds to TRBD1 (8 bases). The CDR3 is 14 amino acids. V was trimmed by 5 bases and J by 5 bases, leaving 15 bases between them. CDR1 is SNHLY, CDR2 FYNNEI, per germline. CDR3: CASSNEQGGETQYF. CDR3 in DNA: TGTGCCAGCAGTAATGAACAGGGGGGGGAGACCCAGTACTTC.

For the CDR3, the DNA is TGTGCCAGAAGCCTCGCTAGACAGGGCTTTAACTATGGCTACACCTTC. Translated: CARSLARQGFNYGYTF. This rearrangement joins TRBV5-3 to TRBJ1-2, with 7 nucleotides matching TRBD1. TRBV5-3 is noted as an ORF with a role that remains uncertain. The CDR3 has 16 residues. Losses at the gene ends were 4 bases for V and 1 base for J; bases not matched to a gene: 10.

This clone was seen once. V gene TRBV7-3 combines with J gene TRBJ2-1; D remains ambiguous. V shed 5 bases and J shed 0 bases, with 11 bases lying between them. CDR1 and CDR2 (germline): SGHTA, FQGTGA. The CDR3 runs 15 residues. The CDR3, as DNA: TGTGCCAGCAGCCCGAGTCGTCGCTCCTACAATGAGCAGTTCTTC. This encodes CASSPSRRSYNEQFF.

This chain links TRBV2 with TRBJ1-5; D gene uncertain. Between the trimmed V and J ends, which lost 6 bases and 4 bases, there was a span of 10 bases. The CDR3 contains 13 residues. Germline V gene lookup returns CDR1 SNHLY and CDR2 FYNNEI. The chain's CDR3 is CASSRQSNQPQHF. As DNA, the CDR3 is TGTGCCAGCAGCAGGCAATCTAATCAGCCCCAGCATTTT.

The chain couples TRBV19 to TRBJ1-1; D gene ambiguous. The CDR3 is 12 amino acids. V lost 3 bases, J lost 5 bases, and 7 bases lay in between. CDR1 LNHDA and CDR2 SQIVND come from the germline V gene (reference sequence). The CDR3 nucleotides are TGTGCCAGTAGTATGGGCCTGACTGAAGCTTTCTTT. Its translation: CASSMGLTEAFF.

The V gene is TRBV11-2, the J gene TRBJ1-6; D remains ambiguous. The V and J ends lost 1 base and 0 bases respectively, with 1 base between them. This CDR3 comprises 14 residues. Germline V gives CDR1 SGHAT, CDR2 FQNNGV. The CDR3: CASSLGSYNSPLHF. The DNA of the CDR3 is TGTGCCAGCAGCTTAGGCTCCTATAATTCACCCCTCCACTTT. The whole variable domain, remainder taken from reference TRBV11-2 and TRBJ1-6, is EAGVAQSPRYKIIEKRQSVAFWCNPISGHATLYWYQQILGQGPKLLIQFQNNGVVDDSQLPKDRFSAERLKGVDSTLKIQPAKLEDSAVYLCASSLGSYNSPLHFGNGTRLTVT.

This clone was seen only once. The CDR3 nucleotides read TGCAGCGTTGCGGACAGGGGCACTGAAGCTTTCTTT. Translating it yields CSVADRGTEAFF. The chain has TRBV29-1 and TRBJ1-1; the match to TRBD1 covers 9 bases. V was clipped by 4 bases and J by 4 bases; unmatched bases: 1. The CDR3 runs 12 residues. Looked up from germline, CDR1 is SQVTM and CDR2 is ANQGSEA.

V and J are TRBV11-3 and TRBJ2-5, with D uncertain. The length of the CDR3 is 15 residues. Per the germline V gene, CDR1 is SGHNT and CDR2 is YENEEA. Trimming shortened V by 0 bases and J by 4 bases, and 12 bases separated the two germline ends. The CDR3 here is CASSLEIPVLETQYF. DNA for the CDR3: TGTGCCAGCAGCTTAGAAATCCCAGTCCTAGAGACCCAGTACTTC.

This chain uses TRBV11-1 with TRBJ1-2, with D unclear. CDR1 and CDR2 from the germline V gene are SGHAT and FQDESV (reference sequence). There are 14 residues in the CDR3. The V gene lost 1 base and the J gene lost 8 bases, with 14 bases spanning the gap. DNA for the CDR3: TGTGCCAGCAGCTTAGATAGTCCGGCGGTGGGCTACACCTTC. Its protein is CASSLDSPAVGYTF.

This CDR3 is CASTPDGGREKLFF. The CDR3 DNA reads as TGTGCCAGCACCCCGGACGGAGGACGAGAAAAACTGTTTTTT. The gene calls are TRBV7-9 and TRBJ1-4; D is uncertain. With 7 bases removed from V and 8 bases from J, the gap between germline ends came to 17 bases. The germline CDR1 and CDR2 sequences are SEHNR and FQNEAQ (reference sequence). This CDR3 comprises 14 residues. Filled out from reference TRBV7-9 and TRBJ1-4, the complete variable domain reads DTGVSQNPRHKITKRGQNVTFRCDPISEHNRLYWYRQTLGQGPEFLTYFQNEAQLEKSRLLSDRFSAERPKGSFSTLEIQRTEQGDSAMYLCASTPDGGREKLFFGSGTQLSVL.

The CDR3 nucleotides are TGTGCCAGCTCACCATCGACAGTACAAGAGACCCAGTACTTC. Translating it yields CASSPSTVQETQYF. The chain couples TRBV18 to TRBJ2-5; D possibly corresponds to TRBD1 (5 bases). V lost 2 bases, J lost 2 bases, and 9 bases lay in between. This CDR3 is built from 14 residues. CDR1 is KGHSH and CDR2 is LQKENI in the germline V gene.

V is TRBV6-5 and J is TRBJ2-4; TRBD1 aligns across 9 bases. Germline CDR1 MNHEY, CDR2 SVGAGI. There are 15 residues in the CDR3. V was pared by 6 bases and J by 0 bases, with 3 bases of the junction left unmatched. The CDR3 here is CASRLDRGAKNIQYF. CDR3 nucleotides: TGTGCCAGCAGATTGGACAGGGGAGCCAAAAACATTCAGTACTTC.

For this clone: This CDR3 is also generated by other DNA sequences in the sample. The V gene is TRBV18, the J gene TRBJ2-5; D uncertain. This CDR3 region has 12 residues. Germline V gene data show CDR1 as KGHSH and CDR2 as LQKENI. V lost 3 bases and J lost 5, with 7 bases in between. CDR3 in DNA: TGTGCCAGCTCACCCCGGCGGGAGACCCAGTACTTC. Its protein is CASSPRRETQYF.

This rearrangement joins TRBV29-1 to TRBJ1-1; 7 bases agree with TRBD1. V was pared by 6 bases and J by 5 bases, with 6 bases of the junction left unmatched. From germline, CDR1 is SQVTM and CDR2 ANQGSEA. The CDR3 has 12 residues. Written as DNA, the CDR3 is TGCAGCGTCGCAAACAGGGGTACTGAAGCTTTCTTT. Its protein product is CSVANRGTEAFF.

The chain recombines TRBV9 with TRBJ1-6, with TRBD1 matching 7 bases. CDR3 size: 15 residues. Germline V gene data show CDR1 as SGDLS and CDR2 as YYNGEE. The V segment lost 0 bases and the J segment 6 bases; nucleotides outside the gene matches: 3. This CDR3 reads CASSVGDSSNSPLHF. The CDR3 coding sequence is TGTGCCAGCAGCGTAGGGGACAGTTCTAATTCACCCCTCCACTTT.

J is TRBJ1-6 and V is TRBV7-8; TRBD1 matches at 9 bases. The V gene's germline CDR1 is SGHVS and CDR2 FQNEAQ. Trimming removed 2 bases from V and 9 bases from J; junction bases left unmatched: 14. The CDR3 covers 18 residues. The CDR3 region is CASSLSSGTGLSASPLHF. The CDR3 DNA reads TGTGCCAGCAGCTTATCCTCCGGGACAGGGCTGAGTGCTTCACCCCTCCACTTT.